This T cell receptor beta chain derives from a study of blood T cells in healthy people across ages. This clonotype has more than one count but fewer than ten. This CDR3 contains 15 residues. V was pared by 3 bases and J by 3 bases, with 4 bases of the junction left unmatched. Germline CDR1 MNHEY, CDR2 SMNVEV (reference sequence). A J-beta primer mix and a sample-barcoded 5' primer were used in a second PCR of roughly 7 to 12 cycles. One entry per CDR3 protein results from TCRdb running MiXCR on the 5' RACE reads. This table has hundreds of thousands of distinct CDR3 sequences, less than 25% appearing once. These data also formed part of another study, on T cells of mothers and their children.

The TCR was taken from a boy aged 5-17 years in good health. The chain couples TRBV27 to TRBJ2-3; 9 positions match TRBD2. The specimen sequenced was blood. CDR3 sequence (DNA): TGTGCCAGCAGTTTGAGGCTAGCGGGGACAGATACGCAGTATTTT. This gives the protein CASSLRLAGTDTQYF.